One and the same sample provided the 25 T cell receptor beta chains below, sequenced in a study of blood T cells in healthy people across ages. Next came a second PCR, run for about 7 to 12 cycles, which used a sample-barcoded 5' primer along with a J-beta primer mix. MiXCR, run by TCRdb on the 5' RACE reads, gives a single entry per CDR3 protein. Seen here are some 900,000 distinct CDR3 sequences, about 30% observed once, and the top ten hold roughly 17%. Sequencing input: blood. The origin of the receptors is a woman of 80 years or more in good health.

Of note for this clonotype: A much larger clone differs by one base, so this may be a read error. The rearrangement links TRBV5-1 to TRBJ2-1; a weak D match, TRBD2 (6 bases). The V end lost 2 bases, the J end lost 7 bases, and 25 bases lay between the germline ends. This CDR3 has 18 residues. Germline V gene sequence: CDR1 SGHRS, CDR2 YFSETQ. Written as DNA, the CDR3 is TGCGCCAGCAGCTTTGGGGTACGGCGGGGCAGGTCATGGAATGAGCAGTTCTTC. Its translation is CASSFGVRRGRSWNEQFF.

The chain uses TRBV4-3 and TRBJ2-1; D unresolved. Germline CDR1 and CDR2: LGHNA and YSLEER. This CDR3 contains 13 residues. Trimming pared 4 bases from V and 13 bases from J, leaving 17 bases between. CDR3 protein: CASSLELQETQFF. The DNA of the CDR3 is TGCGCCAGCAGCCTAGAACTCCAAGAGACCCAGTTCTTC.

The count of this clonotype is one. In nucleotides, the CDR3 is TGTGCCAGCAGTTACCAGGGGTGGTACCAAGAGACCCAGTACTTC. Its translation: CASSYQGWYQETQYF. The J gene is TRBJ2-5, the V gene TRBV6-2 or TRBV6-3; maybe TRBD1 (6 bases). This CDR3 comprises 15 residues. V dropped 2 bases and J dropped 0 bases, with 10 bases sitting between them. Germline V lookup: CDR1 MNHEY, CDR2 SVGEGT.

Many counts were recorded for this clonotype. The rearrangement uses TRBV7-7 and TRBJ2-5; 12 bases align to TRBD2. The V segment lost 3 bases and the J segment 5 bases; nucleotides outside the gene matches: 13. CDR3 length: 18 amino acids. CDR1 is SSHAT and CDR2 is FNYEAQ in the germline V gene (reference sequence). The CDR3 loop reads CASSFGPTSGGISETQYF. As DNA, the CDR3 is TGTGCCAGCAGCTTCGGACCGACTAGCGGGGGAATCAGCGAGACCCAGTACTTC.

The chain carries TRBV12-3 or TRBV12-4 and TRBJ1-4; D gene unclear. The CDR3 loop spans 13 amino acids. Trimming removed 8 bases at V and 4 bases at J, with 11 bases between. CDR3 in amino acids: CASRPGVNEKLFF. In DNA form, the CDR3 reads TGTGCCAGCCGGCCGGGCGTTAATGAAAAACTGTTTTTT.

This clonotype was counted at least ten times. The chain is built from TRBV28 and TRBJ2-7, with D possibly being TRBD1 or TRBD2 (5 bases each). Germline V gene sequence: CDR1 MDHEN, CDR2 SYDVKM. The ends were cut back, 5 bases at V and 2 bases at J, with 16 bases in the middle. The CDR3 spans 15 residues. In nucleotides, the CDR3 is TGTGCCAGCAGTCCCGGACGGGGCATTGCCTACGAGCAGTACTTC. Its protein is CASSPGRGIAYEQYF.

This clonotype showed up many times. The V and J genes are TRBV29-1 and TRBJ1-1; 7 bases map to TRBD1. V gave up 7 bases and J gave up 1 base; unmatched junction bases: 12. This CDR3 is built from 15 residues. Germline V lookup: CDR1 SQVTM, CDR2 ANQGSEA. For the CDR3, the DNA is TGCAGCGCCCAAGGGGCAGGGGGAGGGAACACTGAAGCTTTCTTT. Translating gives CSAQGAGGGNTEAFF. Filled out from reference TRBV29-1 and TRBJ1-1, the complete variable domain reads SAVISQKPSRDICQRGTSLTIQCQVDSQVTMMFWYRQQPGQSLTLIATANQGSEATYESGFVIDKFPISRPNLTFSTLTVSNMSPEDSSIYLCSAQGAGGGNTEAFFGQGTRLTVV.

The chain combines TRBV12-3 or TRBV12-4 with TRBJ2-7; 12 nucleotides match TRBD2. Trimming took 7 bases from V and 2 from J; bases not matched to a gene: 6. CDR3 length: 15 amino acids. DNA for the CDR3: TGTGCCAGCACCCTAGGACTAGCGGGACCCTACGAGCAGTACTTC. This codes for CASTLGLAGPYEQYF.

This clonotype was observed many times. J is TRBJ2-1 and V is TRBV12-3 or TRBV12-4, with a tentative D call TRBD2 (6 bases). The CDR3 is 11 amino acids. Trimming pared 6 bases from V and 12 bases from J, leaving 12 bases between. Here the CDR3 DNA reads TGTGCCAGCAGAAAGGCCGGGGGGCAGTTCTTC. Encoded protein: CASRKAGGQFF.

This clonotype was counted at least ten times. This chain joins TRBV9 and TRBJ1-2; D is possibly TRBD1 (5 bases). This CDR3 has 16 amino acids. Trimming took 3 bases from V and 8 from J, leaving 23 bases between them. CDR1 is SGDLS, CDR2 YYNGEE, per germline. The CDR3 coding sequence is TGTGCCAGCAGCGGCCCCACGGCAGGGACGCAAGTGGGCTACACCTTC. Its translation is CASSGPTAGTQVGYTF.

The genes are TRBV3-1 and TRBJ2-5; tentatively, D is TRBD2 (5 bases). Trimming pared 3 bases from V and 5 bases from J, leaving 22 bases between. Germline values: CDR1 LGHDT, CDR2 YNNKEL (reference sequence). The length of the CDR3 is 17 residues. The CDR3 sequence: CASSQGQWRAVGETQYF. The CDR3 region has the DNA TGTGCCAGCAGCCAGGGCCAATGGCGGGCCGTTGGGGAGACCCAGTACTTC.

This clonotype was detected many times. This sequence joins TRBV20-1 and TRBJ2-5; D gene unclear. CDR3 length equals 14 residues. V lost 1 base and J lost 2, with 11 bases in between. Germline CDR1 DFQATT, CDR2 SNEGSKA (reference sequence). The CDR3 is CSARGGSLQETQYF. CDR3 coding DNA: TGCAGTGCTAGAGGTGGGTCCCTACAAGAGACCCAGTACTTC.

This clonotype has a handful of counts. A read error may explain this, as a much larger clone is one base away. The chain is built from TRBV29-1 and TRBJ2-5; D is uncertain. The V end was cut by 7 bases, the J end by 11 bases, with 26 bases between. Per germline, CDR1 SQVTM and CDR2 ANQGSEA. CDR3 length equals 14 residues. The CDR3 spells CSADRQSMGNEQYF. The CDR3 DNA sequence: TGCAGCGCAGACCGCCAGTCGATGGGGAATGAGCAGTACTTC.

The sample holds many counts of this clonotype. The chain carries TRBV5-6 and TRBJ2-1; 10 positions agree with TRBD2. V shed 3 bases, J shed 2 bases, and the junction held 8 bases outside the gene matches. The germline gives CDR1 SGHDT, CDR2 YYEEEE. This CDR3 is 17 amino acids long. This CDR3 reads CASSYKPSGGAYNEQFF. CDR3 coding DNA: TGTGCCAGCAGCTATAAACCTAGCGGGGGTGCCTACAATGAGCAGTTCTTC.

The chain has TRBV28 and TRBJ1-2; no definite D call. This CDR3 spans 11 amino acids. Per the germline V gene, CDR1 is MDHEN and CDR2 is SYDVKM. V lost 3 bases, J lost 8 bases, and 7 bases lay in between. Written as DNA, the CDR3 is TGTGCCAGCAGTTTTGGTCAGGGCTACACCTTC. Translated, it gives CASSFGQGYTF.

This clonotype was observed a handful of times. The chain links TRBV20-1 to TRBJ2-1, with 8 bases matching TRBD2. The CDR3 runs 14 residues. Unmatched junction bases numbered 5, after V lost 5 bases and J lost 2 bases. Per the germline V gene, CDR1 is DFQATT and CDR2 is SNEGSKA (reference sequence). The CDR3 coding sequence is TGCAGTGCTCCAAGCGGGAGCACCTACAATGAGCAGTTCTTC. Translation gives CSAPSGSTYNEQFF.

Comment on this clonotype: This may come from a read error, since a much larger clone is one base off. CDR3 sequence (DNA): TGTGCCAGCAACCCGTTAAGCCCCCGGGTCGGGGGGACCCAGTACTTC. Translating it yields CASNPLSPRVGGTQYF. This chain links TRBV11-2 with TRBJ2-5; TRBD2 is a possible D gene (6 bases). This CDR3 has 16 amino acids. Between the trimmed V and J ends, which lost 7 bases and 7 bases, there was a span of 25 bases. Germline V gene sequence: CDR1 SGHAT, CDR2 FQNNGV.

The table lists this clonotype with many counts. Just one base apart from a much larger clone, this may be a read error. The chain uses TRBV29-1 and TRBJ2-5; D may be TRBD2 (6 bases). The germline V and J ends were trimmed by 4 bases and 11 bases, with 23 bases remaining between them. This CDR3 region has 14 residues. The V gene's germline CDR1 is SQVTM and CDR2 ANQGSEA. CDR3: CSVGPGVRVNEQYF. The CDR3 coding sequence is TGCAGCGTTGGACCGGGGGTCAGGGTGAATGAGCAGTACTTC. The full variable domain, its missing parts supplied by reference TRBV29-1 and TRBJ2-5, is SAVISQKPSRDICQRGTSLTIQCQVDSQVTMMFWYRQQPGQSLTLIATANQGSEATYESGFVIDKFPISRPNLTFSTLTVSNMSPEDSSIYLCSVGPGVRVNEQYFGPGTRLLVL.

This clonotype was seen many times. The J gene is TRBJ2-5, the V gene TRBV4-2, with 10 bases that match TRBD1. The germline CDR1 and CDR2 sequences are LGHNA and YNFKEQ. The CDR3 is 15 residues long. V lost 1 base and J lost 4; bases outside the gene matches: 3. The CDR3 DNA reads as TGTGCCAGCAGCCAAGGGACAGGGGGGGGAGAGACCCAGTACTTC. It encodes CASSQGTGGGETQYF.

The chain joins TRBV6-2 or TRBV6-3 to TRBJ1-1; D is uncertain. V lost 6 bases, J lost 1 base, and 9 bases lay in between. Germline V gene sequence: CDR1 MNHEY, CDR2 SVGEGT. This CDR3 comprises 13 residues. The CDR3 region is CASRFPTNTEAFF. The CDR3 DNA reads as TGTGCCAGCAGGTTCCCCACGAACACTGAAGCTTTCTTT.

The chain is built from TRBV20-1 and TRBJ1-1, with D unclear. CDR1 is DFQATT, CDR2 SNEGSKA, per germline (reference sequence). The CDR3 is 13 residues long. V dropped 7 bases and J dropped 1 base, with 13 bases sitting between them. The CDR3 DNA is TGCAGTGGTGAATACCAGCCGAACACTGAAGCTTTCTTT. Its protein product is CSGEYQPNTEAFF.

The CDR3 sequence: CASSLGTGIESPLHF. The DNA for the CDR3 is TGTGCCAGCAGCCTCGGGACAGGAATTGAAAGTCCCCTCCACTTT. The rearrangement links TRBV11-2 to TRBJ1-6; 8 bases line up with TRBD1. CDR1 is SGHAT and CDR2 is FQNNGV in the germline V gene. The CDR3 is made up of 15 amino acids. Trimming took 5 bases from V and 13 from J; bases not matched to a gene: 13.

To note about this clonotype: A read error is likely, as this CDR3 ends without the conserved phenylalanine or tryptophan. The chain joins TRBV5-1 to TRBJ2-1; 10 positions match TRBD2. The last part of the DNA fits TRBJ2-7 better; the J call may be wrong. The CDR3 is made up of 18 amino acids. Germline assignment: CDR1 SGHRS and CDR2 YFSETQ. The CDR3 spells CAGSLMGSGGPSYNEQYL. CDR3 DNA: TGCGCCGGCAGCCTGATGGGTAGCGGGGGGCCCTCCTACAATGAGCAGTACCTC.

This clonotype was seen repeatedly, ten times or more. The CDR3 nucleotides read TGTGCCAGCAGCCGGAGAAACAGGGGAGGTCAGCCCCAGCATTTT. Its protein product is CASSRRNRGGQPQHF. The V gene is TRBV5-6, the J gene TRBJ1-5; 7 bases align to TRBD1. This CDR3 comprises 15 residues. Germline CDR1 SGHDT, CDR2 YYEEEE. J was trimmed by 6 bases and V by 4 bases; bases with no gene match: 10.

V gene TRBV6-1 combines with J gene TRBJ1-4; 7 nucleotides match TRBD1. CDR1 is MNHNS, CDR2 SASEGT, per germline. J was trimmed by 1 base and V by 6 bases; bases with no gene match: 8. CDR3 size: 16 residues. CDR3 in DNA: TGTGCCAGCAGACCCACAACAGGGGTAACTAATGAAAAACTGTTTTTT. This encodes CASRPTTGVTNEKLFF.